The clone carrying this TCR beta chain was recorded a few times. This sample was included in a study of blood T cells in healthy people across ages. This CDR3 contains 17 residues. In germline, CDR1 is MDHEN, CDR2 SYDVKM. Using a J-beta primer mix together with a sample-barcoded 5' primer, a second PCR was run for roughly 7 to 12 cycles. TCRdb independently ran MiXCR on the 5' RACE reads; one entry per CDR3 protein. Among more than 600,000 distinct CDR3 sequences, approximately 25% were seen once, and the ten largest hold 9.4%. Separately, the same data were catalogued under a study of T cells of mothers and their children. That source reports: Healthy Caucasian mothers, a few in number, and their six children were the donors.

The sequencing input was blood. This receptor was obtained from a boy younger than 18 in good health. V gene TRBV28 combines with J gene TRBJ2-5; 11 positions match TRBD2. The J call may be incorrect, as the DNA end agrees better with TRBJ2-7. CDR3: CASSYSSSGRNSYEQYF. Here the CDR3 DNA reads TGTGCCAGCAGTTATTCGTCTAGCGGGAGGAACTCCTACGAGCAGTACTTC.